This T cell receptor beta chain was retrieved from a study of cytomegalovirus exposure and HLA in healthy donors. Study at large: Falling in the Caucasian-associated ancestry cluster were 80% to 90% of approximately 410 genotyped donors.

Details on this clone: Its antigen is still unknown. Other DNA sequences within the sample encode an identical CDR3.

With 60 Vbeta and 13 Jbeta primers, the PCR was carried out. Libraries were prepared by immunoSEQ multiplex PCR; TCRdb keeps only in-frame clonotypes and omits some of them. The sample records about 300,000 clones, more than 80% being singletons. Germline V gene sequence: CDR1 SGHRS, CDR2 YFSETQ. This CDR3 spans 14 amino acids. The V and J ends lost 0 bases and 4 bases respectively, with 8 bases between them. The donors comprised healthy bone marrow donors. Study conclusions and caveats: On later analysis, the bulk of CMV-associated TCR beta chains appeared to be HLA-restricted.

The chain couples TRBV5-1 to TRBJ2-1; perhaps TRBD2 as D (5 bases). This clonotype was obtained from a man in his forties in good health and CMV-seropositive. The specimen was PBMCs. In DNA, the CDR3 is TGCGCCAGCAGCTTGGATCGGGGATACAATGAGCAGTTCTTC. Encoded protein: CASSLDRGYNEQFF.